This T cell receptor (beta chain) was profiled in a study of T cells in Graves' hyperthyroidism and ophthalmopathy. TCR beta CDR3 region amplification was performed from RNA transcripts. Carried out on the TCR CDR3, a first-round RT-PCR used the HTBI primer set. From the multiplex PCR reads, TCRdb called clonotypes with MiXCR, one entry per CDR3 protein. The sample includes a few hundred thousand distinct CDR3 sequences, about 13% seen only once; the top ten take roughly 33%. The CDR3 is 15 residues long. The germline V and J ends were trimmed by 5 bases and 7 bases, with 20 bases remaining between them. Germline CDR1 MDHEN, CDR2 SYDVKM.

Material: blood. This TCR came from a woman in her thirties or forties with Graves' ophthalmopathy. The gene calls are TRBV28 and TRBJ1-2; D might be TRBD1 (5 bases). The CDR3: CASSHLAQDRSGYTF. The CDR3 DNA is TGTGCCAGCAGTCACCTCGCACAGGATAGGAGTGGCTACACCTTC.